A selection of T cell receptor beta chains follows, all from one sample in a study of shared clonotypes between healthy human individuals. Method: immunoSEQ multiplex PCR; TCRdb's copy keeps in-frame clones and lacks some. The data hold hundreds of thousands of clones, with 76% observed a single time. Sample: PBMCs. The source of these receptors is a woman aged 40 to 49 in good health. Some clones in this sample may be carry-over from other donors' samples. Each CDR3 is given with its conserved first and last residue. Fields, in order: J gene, V gene, clone size, CDR3 protein. For some rows the clone size is stated as once, few or many, or as a class when expanded; others skip it.

J: TRBJ2-1; V: TRBV7-9; size: -; CDR3: CASSLWGQGNEQFF
J: TRBJ2-2; V: TRBV19; size: few; CDR3: CASSRSRATGELFF
J: TRBJ1-2; V: TRBV30; size: -; CDR3: CAWSPGGGYYGYTF
J: TRBJ2-7; V: TRBV29-1; size: once; CDR3: CSVGTSGSGYEQYF
J: TRBJ2-2; V: TRBV7-2; size: once; CDR3: CASSQGTTRSGELFF
J: TRBJ1-5; V: TRBV5-1; size: many; CDR3: CASSLARGQPQHF
J: TRBJ1-2; V: TRBV5-4; size: -; CDR3: CASSLGGHYTF
J: TRBJ2-7; V: TRBV6-6; size: -; CDR3: CASSYGVGNEQYF
J: TRBJ2-5; V: TRBV28; size: -; CDR3: CASSFLRYLELAGGETQYF
J: TRBJ2-2; V: TRBV29-1; size: -; CDR3: CSVGTGGGGELFF
J: TRBJ1-2; V: TRBV5-4; size: -; CDR3: CASSLEATGGGYTF
J: TRBJ1-2; V: TRBV7-9; size: -; CDR3: CASSHPRTDPSNYGYTF
J: TRBJ2-7; V: TRBV28; size: -; CDR3: CASSPWDSYEQYF
J: TRBJ2-1; V: TRBV9; size: -; CDR3: CASSVQGFPYNEQFF
J: TRBJ2-3; V: TRBV7-3; size: once; CDR3: CASSSSGSRTDTQYF
J: TRBJ1-2; V: TRBV21-1; size: -; CDR3: CASCRTGVLYPYGYTF